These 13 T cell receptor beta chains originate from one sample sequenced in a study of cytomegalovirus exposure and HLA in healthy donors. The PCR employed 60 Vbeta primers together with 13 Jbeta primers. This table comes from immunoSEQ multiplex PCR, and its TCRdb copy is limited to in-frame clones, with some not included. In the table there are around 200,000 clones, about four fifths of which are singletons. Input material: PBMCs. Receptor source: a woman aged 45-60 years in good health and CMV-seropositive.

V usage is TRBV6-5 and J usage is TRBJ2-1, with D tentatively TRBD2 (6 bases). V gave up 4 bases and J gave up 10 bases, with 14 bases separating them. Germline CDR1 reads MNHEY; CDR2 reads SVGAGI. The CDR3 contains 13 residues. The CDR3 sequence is CASSLGTLQEQFF. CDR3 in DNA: TGTGCCAGCAGTTTGGGGACTCTTCAGGAGCAGTTCTTC.

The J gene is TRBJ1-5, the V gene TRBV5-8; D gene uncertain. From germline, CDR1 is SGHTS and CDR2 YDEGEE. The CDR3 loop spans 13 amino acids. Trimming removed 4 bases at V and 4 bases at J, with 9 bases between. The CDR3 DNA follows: TGTGCCAGCAGCGGAGACCGGAATCAGCCCCAGCATTTT. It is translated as CASSGDRNQPQHF. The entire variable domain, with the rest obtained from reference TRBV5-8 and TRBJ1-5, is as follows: EAGVTQSPTHLIKTRGQQATLRCSPISGHTSVYWYQQALGLGLQFLLWYDEGEERNRGNFPPRFSGRQFPNYSSELNVNALELEDSALYLCASSGDRNQPQHFGDGTRLSIL.

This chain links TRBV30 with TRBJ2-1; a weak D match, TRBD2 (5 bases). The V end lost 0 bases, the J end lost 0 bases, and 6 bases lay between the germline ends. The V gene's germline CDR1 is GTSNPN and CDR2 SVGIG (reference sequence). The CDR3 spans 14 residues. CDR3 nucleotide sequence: TGTGCCTGGAGTGTTGGGAGCTCCTACAATGAGCAGTTCTTC. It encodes CAWSVGSSYNEQFF. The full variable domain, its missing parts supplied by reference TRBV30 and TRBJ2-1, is SQTIHQWPATLVQPVGSPLSLECTVEGTSNPNLYWYRQAAGRGLQLLFYSVGIGQISSEVPQNLSASRPQDRQFILSSKKLLLSDSGFYLCAWSVGSSYNEQFFGPGTRLTVL.

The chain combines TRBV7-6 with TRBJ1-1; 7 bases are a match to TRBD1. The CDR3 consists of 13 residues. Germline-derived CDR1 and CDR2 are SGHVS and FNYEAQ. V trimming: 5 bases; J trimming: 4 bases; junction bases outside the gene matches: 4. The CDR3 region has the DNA TGTGCCAGCAGCAAAGACAGGGCCACTGAAGCTTTCTTT. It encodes CASSKDRATEAFF.

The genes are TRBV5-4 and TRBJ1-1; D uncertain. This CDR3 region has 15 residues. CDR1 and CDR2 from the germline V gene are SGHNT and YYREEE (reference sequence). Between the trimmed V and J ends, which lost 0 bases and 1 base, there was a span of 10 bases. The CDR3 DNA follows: TGTGCCAGCAGCTTGGAGGGAGTAAAGAACACTGAAGCTTTCTTT. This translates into CASSLEGVKNTEAFF. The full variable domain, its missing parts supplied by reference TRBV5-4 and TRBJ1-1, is ETGVTQSPTHLIKTRGQQVTLRCSSQSGHNTVSWYQQALGQGPQFIFQYYREEENGRGNFPPRFSGLQFPNYSSELNVNALELDDSALYLCASSLEGVKNTEAFFGQGTRLTVV.

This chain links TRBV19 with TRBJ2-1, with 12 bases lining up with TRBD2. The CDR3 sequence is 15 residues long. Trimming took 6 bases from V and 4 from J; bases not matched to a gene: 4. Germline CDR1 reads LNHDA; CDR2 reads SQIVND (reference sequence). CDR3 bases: TGTGCCAGTAGCTCTAGCGGGGGGGAATACAATGAGCAGTTCTTC. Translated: CASSSSGGEYNEQFF.

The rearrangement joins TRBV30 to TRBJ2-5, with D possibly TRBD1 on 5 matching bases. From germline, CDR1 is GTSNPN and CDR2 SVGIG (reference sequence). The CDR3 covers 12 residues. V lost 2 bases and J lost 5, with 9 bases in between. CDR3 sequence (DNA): TGTGCCTGGAGTCTCACAGGCGAGACCCAGTACTTC. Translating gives CAWSLTGETQYF.

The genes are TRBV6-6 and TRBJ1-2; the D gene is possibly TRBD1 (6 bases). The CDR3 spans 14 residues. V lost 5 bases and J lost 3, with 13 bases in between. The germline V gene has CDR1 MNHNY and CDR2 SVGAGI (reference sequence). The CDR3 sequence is CASSPDRPHYGYTF. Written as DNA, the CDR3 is TGTGCCAGCAGTCCCGACAGGCCTCACTATGGCTACACCTTC.

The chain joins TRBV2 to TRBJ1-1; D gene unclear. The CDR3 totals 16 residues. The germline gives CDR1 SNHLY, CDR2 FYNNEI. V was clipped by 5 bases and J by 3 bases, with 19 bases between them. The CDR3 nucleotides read TGTGCCAGCAGTCCAAGCGGGGTAATGGTAGACACTGAAGCTTTCTTT. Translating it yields CASSPSGVMVDTEAFF.

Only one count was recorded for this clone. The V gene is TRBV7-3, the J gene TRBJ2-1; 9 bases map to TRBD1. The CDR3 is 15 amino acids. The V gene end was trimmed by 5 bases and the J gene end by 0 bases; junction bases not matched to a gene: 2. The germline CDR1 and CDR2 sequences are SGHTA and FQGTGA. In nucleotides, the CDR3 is TGTGCCAGCAGCCCACAGGGGGCCTCCTACAATGAGCAGTTCTTC. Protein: CASSPQGASYNEQFF.

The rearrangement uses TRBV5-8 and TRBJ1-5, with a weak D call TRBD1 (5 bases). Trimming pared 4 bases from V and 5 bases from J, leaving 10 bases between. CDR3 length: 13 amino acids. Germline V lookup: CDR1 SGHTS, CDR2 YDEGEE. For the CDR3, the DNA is TGTGCCAGCAGCAGGCAGGGTGATCAGCCCCAGCATTTT. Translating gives CASSRQGDQPQHF.

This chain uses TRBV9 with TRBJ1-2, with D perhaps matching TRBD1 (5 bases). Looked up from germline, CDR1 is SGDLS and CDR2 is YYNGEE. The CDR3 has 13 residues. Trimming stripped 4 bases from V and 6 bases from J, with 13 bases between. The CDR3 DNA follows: TGTGCCAGCAGCCCAACAGACAGCCATGGCTACACCTTC. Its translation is CASSPTDSHGYTF.

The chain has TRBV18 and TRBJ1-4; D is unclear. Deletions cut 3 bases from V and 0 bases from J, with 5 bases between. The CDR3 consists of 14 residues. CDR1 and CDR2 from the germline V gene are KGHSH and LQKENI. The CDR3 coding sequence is TGTGCCAGCTCACCGACTGCAACTAATGAAAAACTGTTTTTT. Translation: CASSPTATNEKLFF.